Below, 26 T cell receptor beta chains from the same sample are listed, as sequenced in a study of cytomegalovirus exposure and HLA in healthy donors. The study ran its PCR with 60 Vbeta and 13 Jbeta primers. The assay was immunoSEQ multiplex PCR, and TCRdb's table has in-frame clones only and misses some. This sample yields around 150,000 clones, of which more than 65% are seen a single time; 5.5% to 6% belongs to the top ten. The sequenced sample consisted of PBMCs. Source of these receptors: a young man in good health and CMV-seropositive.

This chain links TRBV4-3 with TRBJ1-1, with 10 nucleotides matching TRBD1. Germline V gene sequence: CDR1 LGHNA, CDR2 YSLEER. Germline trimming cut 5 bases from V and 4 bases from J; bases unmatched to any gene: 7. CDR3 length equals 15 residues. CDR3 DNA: TGCGCCAGCAGCAACGGACAGGGGGTGGCCACTGAAGCTTTCTTT. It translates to CASSNGQGVATEAFF.

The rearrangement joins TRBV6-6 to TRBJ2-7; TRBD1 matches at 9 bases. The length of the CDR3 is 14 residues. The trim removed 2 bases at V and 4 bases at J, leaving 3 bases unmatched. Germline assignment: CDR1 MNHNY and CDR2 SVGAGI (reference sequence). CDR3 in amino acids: CASSYGGQGYEQYF. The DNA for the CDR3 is TGTGCCAGCAGTTACGGGGGACAGGGATACGAGCAGTACTTC.

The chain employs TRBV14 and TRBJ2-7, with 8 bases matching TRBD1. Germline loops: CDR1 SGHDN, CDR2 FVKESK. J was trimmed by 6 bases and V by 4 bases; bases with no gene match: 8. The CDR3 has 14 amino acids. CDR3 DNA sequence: TGTGCCAGCAGCCCCGTGCAGGGGGCGTCCGAGCAGTACTTC. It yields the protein CASSPVQGASEQYF. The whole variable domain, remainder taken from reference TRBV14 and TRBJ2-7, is EAGVTQFPSHSVIEKGQTVTLRCDPISGHDNLYWYRRVMGKEIKFLLHFVKESKQDESGMPNNRFLAERTGGTYSTLKVQPAELEDSGVYFCASSPVQGASEQYFGPGTRLTVT.

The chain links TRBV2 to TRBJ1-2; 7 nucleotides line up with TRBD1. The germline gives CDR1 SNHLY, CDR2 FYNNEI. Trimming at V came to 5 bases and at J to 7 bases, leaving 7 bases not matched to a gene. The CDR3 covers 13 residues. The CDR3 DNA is TGTGCCAGCAGTCCCCTTCGACAGGGTGGCTACACCTTC. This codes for CASSPLRQGGYTF. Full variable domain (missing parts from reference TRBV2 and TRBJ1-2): EPEVTQTPSHQVTQMGQEVILRCVPISNHLYFYWYRQILGQKVEFLVSFYNNEISEKSEIFDDQFSVERPDGSNFTLKIRSTKLEDSAMYFCASSPLRQGGYTFGSGTRLTVV.

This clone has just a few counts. The CDR3 loop is CASSLGWGGTGDEQFF. Written as DNA, the CDR3 is TGTGCCAGCAGTTTAGGTTGGGGTGGGACAGGGGATGAGCAGTTCTTC. This chain connects TRBV28 to TRBJ2-1, with 10 bases matching TRBD1. The CDR3 is 16 residues long. The V and J ends lost 2 bases and 8 bases, in that order; junction bases with no gene match: 9. Germline CDR1 reads MDHEN; CDR2 reads SYDVKM.

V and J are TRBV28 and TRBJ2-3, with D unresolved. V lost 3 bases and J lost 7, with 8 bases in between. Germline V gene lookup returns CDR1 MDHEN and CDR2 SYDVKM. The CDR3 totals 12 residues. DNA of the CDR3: TGTGCCAGCAGTTTTTCTAGGAATACGCAGTATTTT. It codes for CASSFSRNTQYF.

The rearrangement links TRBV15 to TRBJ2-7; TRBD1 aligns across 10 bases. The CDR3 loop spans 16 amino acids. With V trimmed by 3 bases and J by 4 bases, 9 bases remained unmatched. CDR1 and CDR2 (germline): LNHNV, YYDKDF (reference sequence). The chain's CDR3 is CATSRGPGQGSYEQYF. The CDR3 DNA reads TGTGCCACCAGCAGGGGGCCGGGACAGGGGAGTTACGAGCAGTACTTC. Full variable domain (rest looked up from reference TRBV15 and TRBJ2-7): DAMVIQNPRYQVTQFGKPVTLSCSQTLNHNVMYWYQQKSSQAPKLLFHYYDKDFNNEADTPDNFQSRRPNTSFCFLDIRSPGLGDTAMYLCATSRGPGQGSYEQYFGPGTRLTVT.

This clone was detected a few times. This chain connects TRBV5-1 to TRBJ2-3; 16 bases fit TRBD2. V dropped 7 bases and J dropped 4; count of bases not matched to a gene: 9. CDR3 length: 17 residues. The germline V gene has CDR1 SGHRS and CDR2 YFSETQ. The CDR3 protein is CASGTSGRASMADTQYF. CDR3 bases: TGCGCCAGCGGGACTAGCGGGAGGGCCTCCATGGCAGATACGCAGTATTTT. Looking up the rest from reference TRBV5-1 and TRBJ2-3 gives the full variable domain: KAGVTQTPRYLIKTRGQQVTLSCSPISGHRSVSWYQQTPGQGLQFLFEYFSETQRNKGNFPGRFSGRQFSNSRSEMNVSTLELGDSALYLCASGTSGRASMADTQYFGPGTRLTVL.

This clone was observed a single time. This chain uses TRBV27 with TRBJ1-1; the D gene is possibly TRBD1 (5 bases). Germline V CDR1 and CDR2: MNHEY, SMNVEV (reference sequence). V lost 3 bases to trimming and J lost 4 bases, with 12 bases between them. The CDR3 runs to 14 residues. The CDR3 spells CASSFRQGSTEAFF. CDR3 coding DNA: TGTGCCAGCAGTTTCAGGCAGGGTAGCACTGAAGCTTTCTTT.

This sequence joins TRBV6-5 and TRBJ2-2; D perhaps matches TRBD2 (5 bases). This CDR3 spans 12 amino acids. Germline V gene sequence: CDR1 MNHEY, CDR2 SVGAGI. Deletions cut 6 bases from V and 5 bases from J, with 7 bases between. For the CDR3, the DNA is TGTGCCAGCAGGCGGAGGACCGGGGAGCTGTTTTTT. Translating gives CASRRRTGELFF.

In nucleotides, the CDR3 is TGTGCCAGCACGGTGCAGGTATGGCAGCCCCAGCATTTT. Its protein product is CASTVQVWQPQHF. This chain joins TRBV2 and TRBJ1-5; D gene ambiguous. Trimming cost V 7 bases and J 7 bases, with 14 bases left between them. Germline V CDR1 and CDR2: SNHLY, FYNNEI. The length of the CDR3 is 13 residues.

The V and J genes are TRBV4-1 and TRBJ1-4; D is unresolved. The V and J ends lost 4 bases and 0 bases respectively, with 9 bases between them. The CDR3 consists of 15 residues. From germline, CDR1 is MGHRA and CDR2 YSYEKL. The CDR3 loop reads CASSPSETTNEKLFF. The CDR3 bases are TGCGCCAGCAGCCCCTCGGAGACAACTAATGAAAAACTGTTTTTT.

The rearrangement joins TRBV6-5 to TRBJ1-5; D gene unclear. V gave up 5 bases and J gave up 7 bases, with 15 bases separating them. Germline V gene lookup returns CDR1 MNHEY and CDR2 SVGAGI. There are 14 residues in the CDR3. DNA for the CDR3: TGTGCCAGCAGTACTAGACTTCGGGTCCAGCCCCAGCATTTT. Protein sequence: CASSTRLRVQPQHF.

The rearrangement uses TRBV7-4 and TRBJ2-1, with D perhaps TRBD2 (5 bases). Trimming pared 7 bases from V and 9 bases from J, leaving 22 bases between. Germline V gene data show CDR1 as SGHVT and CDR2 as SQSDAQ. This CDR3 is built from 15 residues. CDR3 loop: CASITTKQIIAEQFF. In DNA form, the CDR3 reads TGTGCCAGCATCACGACTAAACAAATTATTGCTGAGCAGTTCTTC.

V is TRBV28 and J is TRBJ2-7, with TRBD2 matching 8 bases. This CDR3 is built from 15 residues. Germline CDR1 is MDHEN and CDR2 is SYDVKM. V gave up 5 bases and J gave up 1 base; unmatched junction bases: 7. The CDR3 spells CASSLSTSASYEQYF. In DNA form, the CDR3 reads TGTGCCAGCAGTCTCTCGACTAGCGCTTCCTACGAGCAGTACTTC. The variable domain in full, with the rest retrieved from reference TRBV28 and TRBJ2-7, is DVKVTQSSRYLVKRTGEKVFLECVQDMDHENMFWYRQDPGLGLRLIYFSYDVKMKEKGDIPEGYSVSREKKERFSLILESASTNQTSMYLCASSLSTSASYEQYFGPGTRLTVT.

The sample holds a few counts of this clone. CDR3 sequence reads: CASSEEAGGSYEQYF. CDR3 coding DNA: TGTGCCAGCAGTGAAGAAGCGGGGGGCTCCTACGAGCAGTACTTC. V is TRBV6-1 and J is TRBJ2-7, with 9 bases fitting TRBD2. CDR3 size: 15 residues. CDR1 is MNHNS, CDR2 SASEGT, per germline. Trimming took 1 base from V and 0 from J; bases not matched to a gene: 1.

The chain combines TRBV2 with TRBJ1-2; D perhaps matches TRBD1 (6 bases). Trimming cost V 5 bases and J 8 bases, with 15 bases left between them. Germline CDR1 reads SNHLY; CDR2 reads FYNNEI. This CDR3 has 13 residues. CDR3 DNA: TGTGCCAGCAGTCGGGGGGCGCCTTGGGGCTACACCTTC. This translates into CASSRGAPWGYTF.

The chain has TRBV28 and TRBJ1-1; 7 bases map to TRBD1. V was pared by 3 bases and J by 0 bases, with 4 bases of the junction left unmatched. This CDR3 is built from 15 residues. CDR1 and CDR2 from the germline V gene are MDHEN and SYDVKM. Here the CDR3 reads CASSFLGQMNTEAFF. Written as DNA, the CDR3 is TGTGCCAGCAGTTTCCTGGGACAGATGAACACTGAAGCTTTCTTT.

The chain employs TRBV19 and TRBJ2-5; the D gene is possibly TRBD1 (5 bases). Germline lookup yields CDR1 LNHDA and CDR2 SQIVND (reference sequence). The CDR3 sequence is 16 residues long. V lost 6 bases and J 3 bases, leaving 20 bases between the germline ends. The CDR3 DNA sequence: TGTGCCAGTAGCGGCCAGGGTGTAATAACGGAAGAGACCCAGTACTTC. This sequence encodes CASSGQGVITEETQYF.

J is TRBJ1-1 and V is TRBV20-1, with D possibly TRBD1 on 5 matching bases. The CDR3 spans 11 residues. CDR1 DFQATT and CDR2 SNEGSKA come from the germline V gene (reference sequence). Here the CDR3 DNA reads TGCAGCGTCAGGGTGCGAGGTGAAGCTTTCTTT. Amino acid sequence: CSVRVRGEAFF.

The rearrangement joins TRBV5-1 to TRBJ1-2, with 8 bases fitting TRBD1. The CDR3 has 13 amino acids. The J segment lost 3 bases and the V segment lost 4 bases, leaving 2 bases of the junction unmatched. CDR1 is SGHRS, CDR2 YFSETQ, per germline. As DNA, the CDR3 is TGCGCCAGCAGCACGGACAGGGACTATGGCTACACCTTC. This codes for CASSTDRDYGYTF.

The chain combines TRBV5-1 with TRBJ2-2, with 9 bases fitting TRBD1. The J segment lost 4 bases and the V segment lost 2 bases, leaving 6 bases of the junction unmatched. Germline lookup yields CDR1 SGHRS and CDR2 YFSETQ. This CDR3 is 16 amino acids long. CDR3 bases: TGCGCCAGCAGCTTTAAGACAGGGGGAAGCACCGGGGAGCTGTTTTTT. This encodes CASSFKTGGSTGELFF.

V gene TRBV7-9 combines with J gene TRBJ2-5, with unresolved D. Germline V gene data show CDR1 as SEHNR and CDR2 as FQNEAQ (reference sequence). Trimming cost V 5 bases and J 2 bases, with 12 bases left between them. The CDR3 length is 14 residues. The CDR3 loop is CASSPDWPQETQYF. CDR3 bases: TGTGCCAGCAGCCCTGACTGGCCGCAAGAGACCCAGTACTTC.

CDR3 DNA: TGTGCCAGCAGCTTCGGAGGGGGGGTCACCGGGGAGCTGTTTTTT. Translating gives CASSFGGGVTGELFF. The rearrangement links TRBV5-4 to TRBJ2-2, with D perhaps matching TRBD2 (7 bases). Germline V lookup: CDR1 SGHNT, CDR2 YYREEE (reference sequence). CDR3 length: 15 residues. V shed 2 bases and J shed 4 bases, with 12 bases lying between them.

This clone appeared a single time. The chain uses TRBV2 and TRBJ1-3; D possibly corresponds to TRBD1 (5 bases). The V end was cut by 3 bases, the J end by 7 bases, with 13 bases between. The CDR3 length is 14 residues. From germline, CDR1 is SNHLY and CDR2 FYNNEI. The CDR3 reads CASSDTGGGNTIYF. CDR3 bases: TGTGCCAGCAGTGATACAGGCGGAGGGAACACCATATATTTT.

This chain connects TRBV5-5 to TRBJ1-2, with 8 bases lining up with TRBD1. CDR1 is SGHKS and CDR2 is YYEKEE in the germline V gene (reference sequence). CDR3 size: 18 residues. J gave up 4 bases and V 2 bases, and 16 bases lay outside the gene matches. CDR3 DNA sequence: TGTGCCAGCAGCTTATCCCACCCGGGGACAGGAGCTTCCTATGGCTACACCTTC. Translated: CASSLSHPGTGASYGYTF. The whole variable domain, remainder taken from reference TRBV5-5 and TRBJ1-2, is DAGVTQSPTHLIKTRGQQVTLRCSPISGHKSVSWYQQVLGQGPQFIFQYYEKEERGRGNFPDRFSARQFPNYSSELNVNALLLGDSALYLCASSLSHPGTGASYGYTFGSGTRLTVV.